The next 17 T cell receptor beta chains were all read from a single sample in a study of regulatory T cells in long-lasting Graves disease. As to time point: persistent/refractory GD, antithyroid drugs over 5 years with positive TRAb. PBMC RNA served as the TCR library source. TCR beta libraries were built with iRepertoire HTBI primers and Arm-PCR of CDR3 regions. TCRdb fed the multiplex PCR reads into MiXCR, producing one record per CDR3 protein. The table lists approximately 440,000 distinct CDR3 sequences, about a quarter of them singletons. This specimen consisted of peripheral blood mononuclear cells (PBMCs), obtained when the disease was refractory, from a patient treated with antithyroid drugs. The receptor source for this set is a female donor with Graves disease.

The CDR3 loop reads CASSLVSGNTGELFF. For the CDR3, the DNA is TGCGCCAGCAGCTTGGTTAGCGGTAACACCGGGGAGCTGTTTTTT. This chain links TRBV5-1 with TRBJ2-2; tentative D call: TRBD2 (6 bases). CDR3 length: 15 amino acids. The germline gives CDR1 SGHRS, CDR2 YFSETQ. V shed 0 bases and J shed 2 bases, with 8 bases lying between them.

The J gene is TRBJ2-7, the V gene TRBV27; D gene ambiguous. The germline V gene encodes CDR1 MNHEY and CDR2 SMNVEV (reference sequence). The length of the CDR3 is 13 residues. V lost 5 bases and J lost 7, with 15 bases in between. The CDR3 DNA reads as TGTGCCAGCAGTACCCGGCAGTCTCGGGAGCAGTACTTC. Protein: CASSTRQSREQYF.

This clonotype was seen only a few times. The V and J genes are TRBV30 and TRBJ2-3, with D possibly being TRBD2 (6 bases). There are 14 residues in the CDR3. Per the germline V gene, CDR1 is GTSNPN and CDR2 is SVGIG (reference sequence). V was pared by 2 bases and J by 0 bases, with 9 bases between. CDR3 amino acids: CAWSNSGSTDTQYF. The CDR3 coding sequence is TGTGCCTGGAGTAACAGCGGGAGCACAGATACGCAGTATTTT.

Many counts were recorded for this clonotype. The V gene is TRBV2, the J gene TRBJ1-4; D perhaps matches TRBD1 (6 bases). V gave up 1 base and J gave up 4 bases, with 13 bases separating them. CDR1 and CDR2 (germline): SNHLY, FYNNEI. This CDR3 is 16 amino acids long. This CDR3 is CASSEGAGANNEKLFF. CDR3 DNA sequence: TGTGCCAGCAGTGAAGGGGCAGGGGCAAATAATGAAAAACTGTTTTTT.

This rearrangement joins TRBV6-5 to TRBJ2-1; D might be TRBD1 (6 bases). CDR1 and CDR2 from the germline V gene are MNHEY and SVGAGI. Trimming left V 2 bases short and J 6 bases short, with 23 bases between. The CDR3 contains 18 residues. CDR3 loop: CASSYGTQGIGLRNEQFF. The CDR3 DNA reads TGTGCCAGCAGTTACGGAACTCAGGGGATAGGATTACGCAATGAGCAGTTCTTC.

The rearrangement links TRBV9 to TRBJ2-2; a weak D match, TRBD2 (7 bases). CDR3 length equals 19 residues. V lost 3 bases and J 0 bases, leaving 21 bases between the germline ends. Germline-derived CDR1 and CDR2 are SGDLS and YYNGEE. The CDR3 loop reads CASSATGSAGASNTGELFF. The DNA for the CDR3 is TGTGCCAGCAGCGCGACAGGTAGTGCGGGAGCTTCGAACACCGGGGAGCTGTTTTTT.

The chain has TRBV25-1 and TRBJ2-1; perhaps D is TRBD1 or TRBD2 (5 bases each). Trimming removed 5 bases from V and 7 bases from J, with 12 bases in between. CDR3 size: 13 residues. Germline values: CDR1 MGHDK, CDR2 SYGVNS. This chain's CDR3 is CASSWDQPNEQFF. In DNA form, the CDR3 reads TGTGCCAGCAGTTGGGACCAACCGAATGAGCAGTTCTTC.

This clonotype turned up a few times. The rearrangement uses TRBV7-9 and TRBJ2-7, with 14 bases aligning to TRBD2. The germline V gene encodes CDR1 SEHNR and CDR2 FQNEAQ (reference sequence). The CDR3 covers 15 residues. V was pared by 5 bases and J by 7 bases, with 7 bases of the junction left unmatched. This chain's CDR3 is CASSPRGLAGDEQYF. The CDR3 DNA is TGTGCCAGCAGCCCGAGGGGACTAGCGGGAGATGAGCAGTACTTC.

This chain joins TRBV13 and TRBJ1-4, with 7 bases that match TRBD1. CDR1 is PRHDT, CDR2 FYEKMQ, per germline (reference sequence). Losses at the gene ends were 5 bases for V and 6 bases for J; bases not matched to a gene: 9. The CDR3 has 15 residues. CDR3 sequence reads: CASSPGTANYEKLFF. For the CDR3, the DNA is TGTGCCAGCAGCCCGGGGACAGCAAATTATGAAAAACTGTTTTTT.

This clonotype was recorded many times. The rearrangement uses TRBV6-9 and TRBJ1-5; D is unresolved. The CDR3 covers 13 residues. In germline, CDR1 is MNHGY, CDR2 SVAAGI. V was pared by 4 bases and J by 5 bases, with 9 bases between. The CDR3 here is CASSFEDYQPQHF. The CDR3 nucleotides read TGTGCCAGCAGTTTTGAAGATTATCAGCCCCAGCATTTT.

The chain combines TRBV7-2 with TRBJ2-2; 7 bases agree with TRBD2. This CDR3 comprises 17 residues. V shed 1 base, J shed 1 base, and the junction held 6 bases outside the gene matches. Germline-derived CDR1 and CDR2 are SGHTA and FQGNSA. CDR3 DNA: TGTGCCAGCAGCTTAGTAAGGTCTAGCGGGAACACCGGGGAGCTGTTTTTT. It translates to CASSLVRSSGNTGELFF.

The chain employs TRBV29-1 and TRBJ1-1; 9 bases map to TRBD1. Germline CDR1 SQVTM, CDR2 ANQGSEA. V trimming: 6 bases; J trimming: 8 bases; junction bases outside the gene matches: 19. The CDR3 extends over 16 amino acids. The CDR3 DNA reads TGCAGCGTGCAAGGACAGGGGTGGTTTGGGTCCGGAGAAGCTTTCTTT. This encodes CSVQGQGWFGSGEAFF.

The chain recombines TRBV25-1 with TRBJ2-7; 8 positions agree with TRBD1. Germline values: CDR1 MGHDK, CDR2 SYGVNS. The CDR3 contains 15 residues. The V and J ends lost 6 bases and 0 bases, in that order; junction bases with no gene match: 7. CDR3 protein: CASRGPGQDSYEQYF. The CDR3 DNA reads as TGTGCCAGCAGAGGACCGGGACAGGACTCCTACGAGCAGTACTTC.

This clonotype was recorded a few times. V usage is TRBV6-2 or TRBV6-3 and J usage is TRBJ1-1; a weak D match, TRBD1 (5 bases). Trimming pared 4 bases from V and 1 base from J, leaving 10 bases between. This CDR3 comprises 14 residues. The V gene's germline CDR1 is MNHEY and CDR2 SVGEGT. The CDR3 sequence: CASSLDSWNTEAFF. DNA for the CDR3: TGTGCCAGCAGTTTAGACAGTTGGAACACTGAAGCTTTCTTT.

A few counts support this clonotype. The chain links TRBV19 to TRBJ1-5; TRBD1 matches at 7 bases. The CDR3 has 13 amino acids. Trimming cost V 7 bases and J 4 bases; bases outside gene matches: 4. Germline CDR1 reads LNHDA; CDR2 reads SQIVND (reference sequence). CDR3 residues: CASKMTGNQPQHF. For the CDR3, the DNA is TGTGCCAGTAAGATGACAGGGAATCAGCCCCAGCATTTT. Drawing the rest from reference TRBV19 and TRBJ1-5, the complete variable domain is DGGITQSPKYLFRKEGQNVTLSCEQNLNHDAMYWYRQDPGQGLRLIYYSQIVNDFQKGDIAEGYSVSREKKESFPLTVTSAQKNPTAFYLCASKMTGNQPQHFGDGTRLSIL.

This clonotype was recorded at least ten times. V and J are TRBV2 and TRBJ1-2; D is uncertain. V was pared by 4 bases and J by 3 bases, with 15 bases between. This CDR3 is built from 15 residues. The V gene's germline CDR1 is SNHLY and CDR2 FYNNEI. In DNA form, the CDR3 reads TGTGCCAGCAGTGTGGTCCAGAGACAATACTATGGCTACACCTTC. Protein product: CASSVVQRQYYGYTF.

This clonotype was seen a few times. V usage is TRBV5-1 and J usage is TRBJ2-7, with D unresolved. V was cut by 4 bases and J by 6 bases, with 14 bases left in between. This CDR3 comprises 13 residues. The germline CDR1 and CDR2 sequences are SGHRS and YFSETQ. CDR3 DNA: TGCGCCAGCAGCCCAGATCCGTCGGGCGAGCAGTACTTC. Encoded protein: CASSPDPSGEQYF.